The 26 T cell receptor beta chains presented below share a single source sample, sequenced in a study of patients and donors after allogeneic stem cell transplantation. TCRdb re-analysed the RT-PCR reads in MiXCR, keeping a single row per CDR3 protein. Among tens of thousands of distinct CDR3 sequences listed, over 25% were seen once. Sequenced: blood, either unsorted or a sorted T cell fraction (not recorded which). Receptor source: a human donor who was either an allogeneic HSCT recipient or a stem cell or donor lymphocyte infusion donor (not recorded which). It is not recorded whose cells these are; they may come from a transplant donor.

The sample holds a few counts of this clonotype. The V and J genes are TRBV12-3 or TRBV12-4 and TRBJ1-3; 8 bases are shared with TRBD1. The CDR3 runs 15 residues. The ends lost 4 bases at V and 0 bases at J; junction bases unmatched: 2. CDR3 coding DNA: TGTGCCAGCAGTTCGGGACAGGTCTCTGGAAACACCATATATTTT. Its protein product is CASSSGQVSGNTIYF.

The table lists this clonotype with many counts. V is TRBV20-1 and J is TRBJ2-7; 9 bases are a match to TRBD2. Germline V gene data show CDR1 as DFQATT and CDR2 as SNEGSKA (reference sequence). Trimming removed 0 bases from V and 3 bases from J; junction bases left unmatched: 3. The CDR3 runs to 14 residues. CDR3 coding DNA: TGCAGTGCTAGAGACCGGACTAGCGTCTACGAGCAGTACTTC. This translates into CSARDRTSVYEQYF.

This clonotype has a handful of counts. The chain joins TRBV10-3 to TRBJ2-7; possible D gene TRBD1, 5 bases. Trimming removed 3 bases at V and 6 bases at J, with 15 bases between. The CDR3 runs 14 residues. CDR1 and CDR2 from the germline V gene are ENHRY and SYGVKD. CDR3 loop: CAISDRQGTAEQYF. Written as DNA, the CDR3 is TGTGCCATCAGTGATCGGCAGGGAACAGCCGAGCAGTACTTC.

This clonotype turned up a few times. This rearrangement joins TRBV29-1 to TRBJ1-1; no clear D. Germline V gene data show CDR1 as SQVTM and CDR2 as ANQGSEA. Trimming removed 3 bases at V and 10 bases at J, with 12 bases between. The CDR3 is 11 amino acids. In DNA, the CDR3 is TGCAGCGTTGATAATTCAGTTGGAGCTTTCTTT. Protein sequence: CSVDNSVGAFF.

V gene TRBV9 combines with J gene TRBJ2-3; TRBD2 agrees at 7 bases. V gave up 0 bases and J gave up 4 bases; unmatched junction bases: 5. Germline V gives CDR1 SGDLS, CDR2 YYNGEE. This CDR3 spans 15 amino acids. The CDR3 DNA is TGTGCCAGCAGCGTAGGAGGGAGGGACGCAGATACGCAGTATTTT. Protein product: CASSVGGRDADTQYF. The whole variable domain, filled in from reference TRBV9 and TRBJ2-3, reads DSGVTQTPKHLITATGQRVTLRCSPRSGDLSVYWYQQSLDQGLQFLIQYYNGEERAKGNILERFSAQQFPDLHSELNLSSLELGDSALYFCASSVGGRDADTQYFGPGTRLTVL.

V and J are TRBV20-1 and TRBJ2-2, with TRBD1 matching over 8 bases. Germline V CDR1 and CDR2: DFQATT, SNEGSKA (reference sequence). Trimming at V came to 6 bases and at J to 0 bases, leaving 3 bases not matched to a gene. This CDR3 has 14 residues. CDR3 in amino acids: CSAQGESNTGELFF. As DNA, the CDR3 is TGCAGTGCACAGGGGGAATCGAACACCGGGGAGCTGTTTTTT.

The CDR3 DNA sequence: TGTGCCAGCAGTTTATGGACTAGCGGGAGCAATGAGCAGTTCTTC. It codes for CASSLWTSGSNEQFF. This sequence joins TRBV28 and TRBJ2-1; 12 bases align to TRBD2. The J segment lost 6 bases and the V segment lost 0 bases, leaving 0 bases of the junction unmatched. CDR3 length: 15 residues. Germline CDR1 is MDHEN and CDR2 is SYDVKM.

The chain has TRBV20-1 and TRBJ2-7, with 10 nucleotides matching TRBD2. Germline V gene lookup returns CDR1 DFQATT and CDR2 SNEGSKA (reference sequence). V shed 5 bases and J 7 bases; nucleotides not matched to a gene: 11. The CDR3 has 14 amino acids. DNA of the CDR3: TGCAGTGCTCCCCGACGGCTAGCGGGAGAAGAGCAGTACTTC. It codes for CSAPRRLAGEEQYF.

The chain recombines TRBV29-1 with TRBJ2-4, with TRBD2 identical over 8 bases. V was clipped by 3 bases and J by 2 bases; unmatched bases: 6. The CDR3 is 15 amino acids. The V gene's germline CDR1 is SQVTM and CDR2 ANQGSEA. The CDR3 sequence is CSVDSGESPKNIQYF. The CDR3, as DNA: TGCAGCGTTGATAGCGGGGAGTCCCCCAAAAACATTCAGTACTTC.

The chain uses TRBV7-9 and TRBJ2-7; D uncertain. Germline values: CDR1 SEHNR, CDR2 FQNEAQ (reference sequence). Trimming cost V 2 bases and J 4 bases, with 3 bases left between them. The CDR3 totals 11 residues. The CDR3: CASSLRYEQYF. The CDR3 bases are TGTGCCAGCAGCTTACGATACGAGCAGTACTTC. The full variable domain, its missing parts supplied by reference TRBV7-9 and TRBJ2-7, is DTGVSQNPRHKITKRGQNVTFRCDPISEHNRLYWYRQTLGQGPEFLTYFQNEAQLEKSRLLSDRFSAERPKGSFSTLEIQRTEQGDSAMYLCASSLRYEQYFGPGTRLTVT.

The chain carries TRBV5-1 and TRBJ2-1; no reliable D call. The germline CDR1 and CDR2 sequences are SGHRS and YFSETQ. This CDR3 comprises 12 residues. V lost 2 bases, J lost 8 bases, and 8 bases lay in between. The CDR3 DNA sequence: TGCGCCAGCAGCTTCGGTGGGGATGAGCAGTTCTTC. Translated: CASSFGGDEQFF.

This clonotype occurred many times. This chain joins TRBV11-2 and TRBJ1-5; no definite D call. Per germline, CDR1 SGHAT and CDR2 FQNNGV. CDR3 length equals 14 residues. Trimming removed 5 bases at V and 2 bases at J, with 10 bases between. The CDR3 DNA follows: TGTGCCAGCAGCCAGAACGGAGGCAATCAGCCCCAGCATTTT. Its translation is CASSQNGGNQPQHF.

The rearrangement uses TRBV7-3 and TRBJ2-5, with D tentatively TRBD2 (5 bases). The V end was cut by 5 bases, the J end by 5 bases, with 15 bases between. CDR1 is SGHTA and CDR2 is FQGTGA in the germline V gene. This CDR3 comprises 14 residues. The CDR3 spells CASSRSGTVETQYF. The CDR3 DNA is TGTGCCAGCAGCCGAAGCGGTACAGTGGAGACCCAGTACTTC.

The chain has TRBV20-1 and TRBJ2-7; 10 nucleotides agree with TRBD2. CDR1 is DFQATT, CDR2 SNEGSKA, per germline (reference sequence). V lost 6 bases to trimming and J lost 4 bases; unmatched junction nucleotides: 9. This CDR3 has 14 residues. Here the CDR3 reads CSADSLAGEYEQYF. The CDR3 DNA sequence: TGCAGTGCCGACTCCCTAGCGGGAGAATACGAGCAGTACTTC.

In this sample, this clonotype turned up many times. The chain carries TRBV5-1 and TRBJ1-6; D is uncertain. This CDR3 contains 15 residues. V gave up 1 base and J gave up 8 bases, with 13 bases separating them. In germline, CDR1 is SGHRS, CDR2 YFSETQ. The CDR3: CASSLTDGRDSPLHF. As DNA, the CDR3 is TGCGCCAGCAGCTTGACTGACGGTCGGGATTCACCCCTCCACTTT. Filled out from reference TRBV5-1 and TRBJ1-6, the complete variable domain reads KAGVTQTPRYLIKTRGQQVTLSCSPISGHRSVSWYQQTPGQGLQFLFEYFSETQRNKGNFPGRFSGRQFSNSRSEMNVSTLELGDSALYLCASSLTDGRDSPLHFGNGTRLTVT.

V usage is TRBV6-4 and J usage is TRBJ2-3, with D uncertain. The ends were cut back, 8 bases at V and 4 bases at J, with 4 bases in the middle. Germline CDR1 is MRHNA and CDR2 is SNTAGT. CDR3 length equals 10 residues. DNA of the CDR3: TGTGCCAGCCACTCAGATACGCAGTATTTT. It codes for CASHSDTQYF.

In DNA, the CDR3 is TGCAGCGTTGAAGATCCCCCAGATCAGCATTTT. Protein sequence: CSVEDPPDQHF. This chain links TRBV29-1 with TRBJ1-5; D is undetermined. CDR1 SQVTM and CDR2 ANQGSEA come from the germline V gene. Trimming removed 0 bases at V and 13 bases at J, with 10 bases between. This CDR3 spans 11 amino acids. The full variable domain, completed using reference TRBV29-1 and TRBJ1-5, is SAVISQKPSRDICQRGTSLTIQCQVDSQVTMMFWYRQQPGQSLTLIATANQGSEATYESGFVIDKFPISRPNLTFSTLTVSNMSPEDSSIYLCSVEDPPDQHFGDGTRLSIL.

This clonotype was counted ten times or more. The rearrangement joins TRBV6-6 to TRBJ2-1; 11 bases are shared with TRBD2. Germline lookup yields CDR1 MNHNY and CDR2 SVGAGI (reference sequence). The V gene end was trimmed by 7 bases and the J gene end by 7 bases; junction bases not matched to a gene: 6. The CDR3 extends over 14 amino acids. The CDR3 sequence is CASKTSGSTNEQFF. In DNA form, the CDR3 reads TGTGCCAGCAAAACTAGCGGGAGTACGAATGAGCAGTTCTTC.

This clonotype was observed a handful of times. This chain joins TRBV7-3 and TRBJ1-1; D gene ambiguous. Trimming left V 1 base short and J 1 base short, with 4 bases between. The germline V gene has CDR1 SGHTA and CDR2 FQGTGA. There are 13 residues in the CDR3. CDR3 sequence (DNA): TGTGCCAGCAGCTTAAACAGGAACACTGAAGCTTTCTTT. This sequence encodes CASSLNRNTEAFF.

The chain joins TRBV4-2 to TRBJ1-4, with TRBD1 matching over 7 bases. The CDR3 sequence is 15 residues long. Losses at the gene ends were 1 base for V and 8 bases for J; bases not matched to a gene: 7. Looked up from germline, CDR1 is LGHNA and CDR2 is YNFKEQ. The CDR3 sequence: CASSQADRVGEKLFF. CDR3 in DNA: TGTGCCAGCAGCCAAGCCGACAGGGTTGGGGAAAAACTGTTTTTT.

This clonotype has ten or more counts. This chain joins TRBV10-3 and TRBJ1-5; no firm D call. CDR3 size: 14 residues. Trimming cost V 2 bases and J 5 bases, with 10 bases left between them. Germline V CDR1 and CDR2: ENHRY, SYGVKD. The DNA for the CDR3 is TGTGCCATCAGTGAGAAGGTGACGTATCAGCCCCAGCATTTT. This sequence encodes CAISEKVTYQPQHF.

This clonotype showed up many times. The chain recombines TRBV29-1 with TRBJ1-1; D not resolved. In germline, CDR1 is SQVTM, CDR2 ANQGSEA. The CDR3 consists of 13 residues. Deletions cut 2 bases from V and 7 bases from J, with 14 bases between. Here the CDR3 DNA reads TGCAGCGTTGAAAAAAGGAGAAGCCTTGAAGCTTTCTTT. Translated: CSVEKRRSLEAFF.

The gene calls are TRBV5-8 and TRBJ2-4, with D hard to call. Germline CDR1 reads SGHTS; CDR2 reads YDEGEE. V shed 4 bases and J shed 1 base, with 9 bases lying between them. The CDR3 runs to 14 residues. CDR3 protein: CASSQVGAKNIQYF. In DNA form, the CDR3 reads TGTGCCAGCAGCCAAGTCGGGGCCAAAAACATTCAGTACTTC.

This clonotype was seen a few times. The rearrangement uses TRBV28 and TRBJ1-5, with D possibly TRBD1 on 5 matching bases. The CDR3 is 15 amino acids. The V end was cut by 5 bases, the J end by 2 bases, with 13 bases between. CDR1 MDHEN and CDR2 SYDVKM come from the germline V gene. The DNA of the CDR3 is TGTGCCAGCAGTCCCCGTGGGGCGGGCAATCAGCCCCAGCATTTT. Translation: CASSPRGAGNQPQHF.

The genes are TRBV7-2 and TRBJ2-3; tentative D call: TRBD2 (6 bases). The CDR3 consists of 14 residues. V lost 1 base and J 4 bases, leaving 9 bases between the germline ends. Germline V lookup: CDR1 SGHTA, CDR2 FQGNSA. The DNA for the CDR3 is TGTGCCAGCAGCTTAGGGGGGGAGCCAGATACGCAGTATTTT. Amino acid sequence: CASSLGGEPDTQYF. Based on the CDR3 plus reference TRBV7-2 and TRBJ2-3, the full variable domain is GAGVSQSPSNKVTEKGKDVELRCDPISGHTALYWYRQSLGQGLEFLIYFQGNSAPDKSGLPSDRFSAERTGGSVSTLTIQRTQQEDSAVYLCASSLGGEPDTQYFGPGTRLTVL.

The chain combines TRBV5-1 with TRBJ2-2, with a weak D call TRBD2 (5 bases). CDR3 length: 16 residues. Germline V gene data show CDR1 as SGHRS and CDR2 as YFSETQ. Trimming stripped 4 bases from V and 1 base from J, with 14 bases between. The CDR3 loop is CASSNGRERNTGELFF. The CDR3 DNA reads as TGCGCCAGCAGCAACGGACGGGAACGGAACACCGGGGAGCTGTTTTTT. The variable domain in full, completed from reference TRBV5-1 and TRBJ2-2, reads KAGVTQTPRYLIKTRGQQVTLSCSPISGHRSVSWYQQTPGQGLQFLFEYFSETQRNKGNFPGRFSGRQFSNSRSEMNVSTLELGDSALYLCASSNGRERNTGELFFGEGSRLTVL.